This T cell receptor beta chain came from a study of neoadjuvant anti-PD-1 for oral cavity cancer. Study summary: Patients mostly received three to four biweekly nivolumab doses at 3 mg/kg before surgery. Around day 43, patients without progression received a fourth nivolumab dose before surgery.

Most PBMC samples had 400 to 550 ng input DNA in six replicates. The assay was immunoSEQ multiplex PCR, and TCRdb's table has in-frame clones only and misses some. Of about 12,000 clones in the sample, about two thirds were seen once. Germline lookup yields CDR1 SQVTM and CDR2 ANQGSEA. V was clipped by 6 bases and J by 6 bases, with 17 bases between them. The CDR3 runs to 13 residues. Time point: after neoadjuvant nivolumab, at surgical resection. These newly diagnosed stage II-IVA oral cavity squamous cell carcinoma patients had no prior systemic or radiation treatment. The chain uses TRBV29-1 and TRBJ1-2; D is perhaps TRBD1 (6 bases). The specimen was PBMCs, collected after nivolumab (anti-PD-1) treatment. The sequence was collected from a person aged 35-79 years with oral cavity squamous cell carcinoma. In DNA form, the CDR3 reads TGCAGCGTGATCTTGACAGGTTATAATGGCTACACCTTC. Translating it yields CSVILTGYNGYTF.